The sequence of this TCR beta chain was determined in a study of cytomegalovirus exposure and HLA in healthy donors. Study summary: Unique TCR beta sequences numbering approximately 120 million came from about 179 million T cells in an earlier analysis. General study findings and limits: Cytomegalovirus-associated status was assigned to 164 TCR beta chains. A previous analysis found most TCR beta V segments productive roughly 87% or roughly 30% of the time.

Concerning this clone itself: Its antigen remains unidentified.

PCR used 60 Vbeta primers and 13 Jbeta primers. Sequencing was performed with immunoSEQ multiplex PCR; in TCRdb, only in-frame clones are kept and a portion is missing. This sample's table reports 50,000 to 60,000 clones. Trimming shortened V by 6 bases and J by 8 bases, and 13 bases separated the two germline ends. The CDR3 is 11 amino acids. Looked up from germline, CDR1 is DFQATT and CDR2 is SNEGSKA (reference sequence). Healthy individuals who donated bone marrow served as the donors. The TCR was taken from a male donor in good health and CMV-seronegative. The V and J genes are TRBV20-1 and TRBJ1-2; unclear D gene. Sequenced: PBMCs. The CDR3 DNA reads TGCAGTGCCGCGGGGTCGGGAGGCTACACCTTC. Its protein is CSAAGSGGYTF.